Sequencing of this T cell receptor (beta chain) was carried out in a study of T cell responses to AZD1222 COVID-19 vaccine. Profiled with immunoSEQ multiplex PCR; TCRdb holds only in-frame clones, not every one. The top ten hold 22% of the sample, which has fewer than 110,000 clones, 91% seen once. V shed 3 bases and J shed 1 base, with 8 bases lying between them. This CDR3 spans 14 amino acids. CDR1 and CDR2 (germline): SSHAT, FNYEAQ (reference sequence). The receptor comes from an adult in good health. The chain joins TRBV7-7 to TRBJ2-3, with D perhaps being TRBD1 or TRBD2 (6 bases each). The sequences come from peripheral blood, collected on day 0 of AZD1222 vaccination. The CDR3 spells CASSLGGRTDTQYF. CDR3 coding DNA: TGTGCCAGCAGCTTGGGGGGCCGCACAGATACGCAGTATTTT.